Listed below are T cell receptor beta chains from one sample, sequenced in a study of OX40 agonist ivuxolimab in advanced cancers. Generated by immunoSEQ multiplex PCR, the TCRdb table keeps only in-frame clones and is missing some. The sample yields some 49,000 clones, almost 80% seen once. The sample was CD4+ or CD8+ T cells sorted from blood, taken in a trial of the OX40 agonist ivuxolimab. The origin of the receptors is an adult with an advanced solid tumor such as melanoma, head and neck, liver or kidney cancer. The CDR3 runs from the conserved cysteine through the conserved F or W. A D gene is named only where the DNA matches it firmly. Clone size, where shown, is once, few, many, or a class for clones that have expanded.

>once|TRBJ2-7|TRBV11-2|NA
TGTGCCAGCAGCTTAGATCTGGGAACCTACGAGCAGTACTTC
CASSLDLGTYEQYF
>NA|TRBJ1-6|TRBV2|NA
TGTGCCAGCAGTGGGACGGACGGCGGTAATTCACCCCTCCACTTT
CASSGTDGGNSPLHF
>few|TRBJ1-2|TRBV7-6|NA
TGTGCCAGCAGCCTCGGACAGAGAGATGGCTACACCTTC
CASSLGQRDGYTF
>NA|TRBJ2-3|TRBV5-1|NA
TGCGCCAGCAGCTTGCGTGTGGATAGTTTTGGCACAGATACGCAGTATTTT
CASSLRVDSFGTDTQYF
>NA|TRBJ2-1|TRBV21-1|NA
TGTGCCAGCAGGACCCCTTTTTGGGGAGGGTACAACAATGAGCAGTTCTTC
CASRTPFWGGYNNEQFF
>NA|TRBJ2-1|TRBV6-1|NA
TGTGCCAGCAGGGGTTGGGGACTGGGGGACAATGAGCAGTTCTTC
CASRGWGLGDNEQFF
>NA|TRBJ2-7|TRBV27|TRBD2
TGTGCCAGCAGTCCAGGCTTATCGCGGCTAGCGGGAGTTGGTGAGCAGTACTTC
CASSPGLSRLAGVGEQYF
>medium-sized|TRBJ1-2|TRBV2|NA
TGTGCCAGCAGTGAAGCGGCACAGGTGGGTGGCTACACCTTC
CASSEAAQVGGYTF
>once|TRBJ1-5|TRBV30|NA
TGTGCCTGGGGCAGATATAGCAATCAGCCCCAGCATTTT
CAWGRYSNQPQHF
>NA|TRBJ2-5|TRBV4-1|NA
TGCGCCAGCAGCACCCGTGGGCCAGGAGAAGAGACCCAGTACTTC
CASSTRGPGEETQYF
>NA|TRBJ1-5|TRBV19|NA
TGTGCCAGTAGTATTATGGCAGGGCGTCAGCCCCAGCATTTT
CASSIMAGRQPQHF
>NA|TRBJ2-1|TRBV5-6|NA
TGTGCCAGCAGCCCCTCTCCCAATGAGCAGTTCTTC
CASSPSPNEQFF
>once|TRBJ2-3|TRBV5-1|TRBD2
TGCGCCAGCAGCTTCAGGGCGGGAGATCGAGCAGATACGCAGTATTTT
CASSFRAGDRADTQYF
>NA|TRBJ1-2|TRBV5-4|TRBD1
TGTGCCAGCAGCGGCATCGACAGGGCGATTGGCTATGGCTACACCTTC
CASSGIDRAIGYGYTF
>NA|TRBJ1-1|TRBV14|TRBD1
TGTGCCAGCAGCCAACGACAGGGATCTTACACTGAAGCTTTCTTT
CASSQRQGSYTEAFF
>NA|TRBJ2-1|TRBV5-6|NA
TGTGCCAGCAGCTCCCGGGGAGGTAGAACCTACAATGAGCAGTTCTTC
CASSSRGGRTYNEQFF
>NA|TRBJ1-2|TRBV5-6|NA
TGTGCCAGCAGCTTGTGGAACGGTAACTATGGCTACACCTTC
CASSLWNGNYGYTF
>NA|TRBJ1-6|TRBV19|TRBD1
TGTGCCAGTAGTCCACAGGGGGCCTCGGGTTCACCCCTCCACTTT
CASSPQGASGSPLHF
>once|TRBJ1-1|TRBV5-1|NA
TGCGCCAGCAGTCGAGACGGAGTGAACACTGAAGCTTTCTTT
CASSRDGVNTEAFF
>NA|TRBJ2-7|TRBV11-3|TRBD2
TGTGCCAGCAGCTTAGGCGGGAGCTCCTACGAGCAGTACTTC
CASSLGGSSYEQYF
>NA|TRBJ1-5|TRBV19|NA
TGTGCCAGTAGTGGGGGGTTGACTGGCAATCAGCCCCAGCATTTT
CASSGGLTGNQPQHF
>NA|TRBJ2-2|TRBV5-1|TRBD1
TGCGCCAGCAGCTTGTTTCAGGTGACAGGGAGCACCGGGGAGCTGTTTTTT
CASSLFQVTGSTGELFF
>NA|TRBJ2-7|TRBV29-1|TRBD2
TGCAGCGTGGGGGGACTAGCGGGAGCCCCTGAGCAGTACTTC
CSVGGLAGAPEQYF
>NA|TRBJ1-5|TRBV7-9|NA
TGTGCCAGCAGCTTAGCAGTGGGGGGTCCGGGGCAGCCCCAGCATTTT
CASSLAVGGPGQPQHF
>NA|TRBJ2-7|TRBV2|NA
TGTGCCAGCAGTGTCCAGGGAGCCCTGTACGAGCAGTACTTC
CASSVQGALYEQYF
>NA|TRBJ2-1|TRBV5-1|TRBD2
TGCGCCAGCAGGCTTACCCGACTAGCGGGAGGGAACAATGAGCAGTTCTTC
CASRLTRLAGGNNEQFF
>NA|TRBJ2-7|TRBV7-2|TRBD2
TGTGCCAGCAGCTTAATAGCGGGAGGAGGCGAGCAGTACTTC
CASSLIAGGGEQYF
>NA|TRBJ1-2|TRBV19|NA
TGTGCCAGTAGTATCGGCGGTGCCTCTAACTATGGCTACACCTTC
CASSIGGASNYGYTF
>NA|TRBJ2-1|TRBV7-2|NA
TGTGCCAGCAGCTTAGTGGGTCGGACCGACTACAATGAGCAGTTCTTC
CASSLVGRTDYNEQFF
>NA|TRBJ2-3|TRBV5-1|NA
TGCGCCAGCAGCTTGGGGGGGAACACAGATACGCAGTATTTT
CASSLGGNTDTQYF
>NA|TRBJ1-3|TRBV6-5|TRBD1
TGTGCCAGCAGTTACAAGACAGGGGCTGGAAACACCATATATTTT
CASSYKTGAGNTIYF
>NA|TRBJ1-2|TRBV6-6|NA
TGTGCCACCAATACCCGACAGGTTGGCTATGGCTACACCTTC
CATNTRQVGYGYTF
>NA|TRBJ1-2|TRBV5-1|NA
TGCGCCAGCGGAGAGACAGGCGTTGGTGGCTACACCTTC
CASGETGVGGYTF
>once|TRBJ2-5|TRBV7-6|TRBD1
TGTGCCAGCAGCGCGGGACAGGGTTTAGAGACCCAGTACTTC
CASSAGQGLETQYF
>NA|TRBJ2-5|TRBV4-3|TRBD2
TGCGCCAGCAGCCAAGTTCCCCCTGCCGCGGGAGGGCCATCTTCAGAGACCCAGTACTTC
CASSQVPPAAGGPSSETQYF
>NA|TRBJ1-2|TRBV29-1|TRBD1
TGCAGCGCCTTCAAGACAGACAGGGGTTATGGCTACACCTTC
CSAFKTDRGYGYTF
>NA|TRBJ2-1|TRBV5-1|NA
TGCGCCAGCAGCTTGGCCGCGGGGAACAATGAGCAGTTCTTC
CASSLAAGNNEQFF
>few|TRBJ2-7|TRBV5-8|TRBD1
TGTGCCAGCAGCTTGCGACAGGGCTCCTTCTACGAGCAGTACTTC
CASSLRQGSFYEQYF
>NA|TRBJ1-5|TRBV6-5|NA
TGTGCCAGCGCCGGGGATCGGGATCAGCCCCAGCATTTT
CASAGDRDQPQHF
>NA|TRBJ1-1|TRBV19|NA
TGTGCCAGTAGCTATCAAGGGGTCATGAACACTGAAGCTTTCTTT
CASSYQGVMNTEAFF
>few|TRBJ2-3|TRBV28|TRBD2
TGTGCCAGTCATAGCGGGAGTGGGGCAGATACGCAGTATTTT
CASHSGSGADTQYF
>NA|TRBJ2-7|TRBV18|NA
TGTGCCAGCTCACAAAATCCGGGACCCCGGCAGGGCGAGCAGTACTTC
CASSQNPGPRQGEQYF
>NA|TRBJ1-6|TRBV28|NA
TGTGCCAGCAGTTTAGGACAGCCCAATTCACCCCTCCACTTT
CASSLGQPNSPLHF
>few|TRBJ1-5|TRBV5-6|NA
TGTGCCAGCAGCTTTTCAGTGGCTAGCAATCAGCCCCAGCATTTT
CASSFSVASNQPQHF
>NA|TRBJ1-5|TRBV27|NA
TGTGCCAGCAGTTTATCGAGGGGGAGCAATCAGCCCCAGCATTTT
CASSLSRGSNQPQHF
>NA|TRBJ2-7|TRBV5-6|NA
TGTGCCAGCAGCTTAGGACCCAATTACGAGCAGTACTTC
CASSLGPNYEQYF
>NA|TRBJ2-1|TRBV11-2|TRBD2
TGTGCCAGTGGATCCAGCGGGATGTGGAGAAATGAGCAGTTCTTC
CASGSSGMWRNEQFF
>NA|TRBJ2-3|TRBV5-6|NA
TGTGCCAGCAGCTTGCGCGGGAGCACAGATACGCAGTATTTT
CASSLRGSTDTQYF
>NA|TRBJ1-1|TRBV7-9|NA
TGTGCCAGCAGCTTCCAACAGGGTAGCGCGACTGAAGCTTTCTTT
CASSFQQGSATEAFF
>few|TRBJ1-1|TRBV5-6|TRBD1
TGTGCCAGCAGCTTTGTCGGGACAGTGAACCCTGAAGCTTTCTTT
CASSFVGTVNPEAFF
>NA|TRBJ2-7|TRBV6-1|NA
TGTGCCAGCAGTGACAGGGGTTTCTACGAGCAGTACTTC
CASSDRGFYEQYF
>NA|TRBJ1-2|TRBV30|TRBD1
TGTGCCTCTACTACAGGGGGCAACTATGGCTACACCTTC
CASTTGGNYGYTF